This T cell receptor (beta chain) was identified in a study of CD8 T cells in ankylosing spondylitis. Notes on the study in general: In synovial fluid and blood from reactive arthritis, some motif variants were previously reported. In ankylosing spondylitis patients, matched synovial fluid reportedly showed significant enrichment of disease-linked clones. Within ankylosing spondylitis blood, a TCR beta motif made up of under 10 highly homologous variants appeared to be characteristic. Relatively scarce in peripheral blood, disease-linked clones were CD8+.

This clonotype has more than one count but fewer than ten. The target antigen is unknown. By quantitative 5'-RACE with molecular barcodes, the TCR beta libraries were made. MiXCR, run by TCRdb on the 5' RACE reads, gives a single entry per CDR3 protein. The sample yields about 450,000 distinct CDR3 sequences, around 26% seen once. The CDR3 sequence is 12 residues long. Germline loops: CDR1 SQVTM, CDR2 ANQGSEA. Trimming pared 7 bases from V and 0 bases from J, leaving 9 bases between. The clonotype was recovered from a male donor with ankylosing spondylitis. This chain uses TRBV29-1 with TRBJ1-2; D gene ambiguous. The sample comprised blood, either unsorted or a sorted T cell fraction (not recorded which). The CDR3 sequence: CSGWTANYGYTF. The CDR3 DNA reads as TGCAGCGGTTGGACGGCTAACTATGGCTACACCTTC.